Below, 4 T cell receptor beta chains from the same sample are listed, as sequenced in a study of T-cell memory formation after mild COVID-19. From the 5' RACE reads, TCRdb called clonotypes with MiXCR, one entry per CDR3 protein. The data hold 270,000 or so distinct CDR3 sequences, with approximately 19% observed a single time. The sequenced sample was PBMCs or a T cell subset sorted from them (not recorded which). The receptors come from a man younger than 30 who had mild COVID-19 (a few samples of this study predate the infection). Cell type and time point are not known.

This chain joins TRBV29-1 and TRBJ2-3; the D call may be TRBD1 or TRBD2 (5 bases each). The V end was cut by 1 base, the J end by 2 bases, with 16 bases between. The CDR3 loop spans 16 amino acids. Germline V CDR1 and CDR2: SQVTM, ANQGSEA. The chain's CDR3 is CSVEATRRGPTDTQYF. The CDR3 coding sequence is TGCAGCGTTGAAGCCACGCGTCGGGGACCCACAGATACGCAGTATTTT.

This clonotype came up many times. The chain employs TRBV24-1 and TRBJ1-1; D possibly corresponds to TRBD1 (6 bases). Trimming shortened V by 6 bases and J by 5 bases, and 6 bases separated the two germline ends. Germline CDR1 KGHDR, CDR2 SFDVKD. The CDR3 is 11 residues long. CDR3 region: CATSQGTEAFF. The CDR3 bases are TGTGCCACCAGTCAGGGGACTGAAGCTTTCTTT.

This clonotype was seen ten or more times. The rearrangement uses TRBV28 and TRBJ1-3, with D unresolved. This CDR3 contains 11 residues. Trimming removed 4 bases from V and 2 bases from J, with 0 bases in between. Per germline, CDR1 MDHEN and CDR2 SYDVKM. The CDR3 protein is CASSSGNTIYF. As DNA, the CDR3 is TGTGCCAGCAGTTCTGGAAACACCATATATTTT.

There are a few counts of this clonotype. The chain links TRBV27 to TRBJ2-1, with a tentative D call TRBD1 (6 bases). The V gene's germline CDR1 is MNHEY and CDR2 SMNVEV (reference sequence). Trimming stripped 0 bases from V and 4 bases from J, with 13 bases between. The CDR3 is 16 amino acids. The CDR3, as DNA: TGTGCCAGCAGTTTATCCCCCGGGACAACATACAATGAGCAGTTCTTC. Translating it yields CASSLSPGTTYNEQFF.